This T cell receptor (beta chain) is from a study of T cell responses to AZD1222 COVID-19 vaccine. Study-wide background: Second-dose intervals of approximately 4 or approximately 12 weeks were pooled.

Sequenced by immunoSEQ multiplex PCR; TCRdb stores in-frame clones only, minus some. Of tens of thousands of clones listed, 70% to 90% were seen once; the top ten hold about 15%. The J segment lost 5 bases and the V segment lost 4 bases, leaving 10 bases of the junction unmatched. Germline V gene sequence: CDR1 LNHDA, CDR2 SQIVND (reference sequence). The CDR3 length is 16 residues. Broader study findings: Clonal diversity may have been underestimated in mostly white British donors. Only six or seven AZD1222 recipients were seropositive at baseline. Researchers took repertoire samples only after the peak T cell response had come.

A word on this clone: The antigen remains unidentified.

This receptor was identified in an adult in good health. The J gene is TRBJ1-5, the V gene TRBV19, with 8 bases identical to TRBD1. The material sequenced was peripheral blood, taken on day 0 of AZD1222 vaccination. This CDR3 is CASSRRDRGGDQPQHF. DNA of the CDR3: TGTGCCAGTAGTAGACGAGACAGGGGTGGCGATCAGCCCCAGCATTTT.